Listed here is a single T cell receptor (beta chain). The CDR3 sequence is 15 residues long. V gave up 5 bases and J gave up 0 bases; unmatched junction bases: 3. Germline V CDR1 and CDR2: SGHTA, FQGNSA. Only in-frame clones appear in the TCRdb table, and some are missing; sequencing was by immunoSEQ multiplex PCR. Seen here are 120,000 or so clones, 83% observed once, and the top ten hold approximately 5.8%. This specimen belongs to a study of blood T cell repertoires in COVID-19. The chain combines TRBV7-2 with TRBJ2-1, with 8 bases matching TRBD2. Material: peripheral blood. The TCR was taken from a man of 80 years or more with active or convalescent COVID-19. The CDR3 loop reads CASSLSGVSYNEQFF. CDR3 nucleotide sequence: TGTGCCAGCAGCCTTAGCGGGGTCTCCTACAATGAGCAGTTCTTC.